This T cell receptor (beta chain) was sequenced for a study of technical replicates of blood from several donors. Profiled with immunoSEQ multiplex PCR; TCRdb holds only in-frame clones, not every one. The sample gives 95,000 to 100,000 clones, roughly 95% of which show up once; 0.21% is in the top ten. V dropped 7 bases and J dropped 4 bases, with 20 bases sitting between them. In germline, CDR1 is SGHKS, CDR2 YYEKEE (reference sequence). This CDR3 comprises 15 residues. The V call is TRBV5-5, the J call TRBJ2-5; possibly TRBD2 for D (6 bases). Sequencing input: T cells isolated from PBMCs. This TCR was sampled from a human donor in good health. The CDR3 DNA reads as TGTGCCAGCGCTCCCGGGAGCGCCCCAACAGAGACCCAGTACTTC. Translated: CASAPGSAPTETQYF.